These 10 T cell receptor beta chains share one sample of origin, sequenced in a study of shared T cell receptors in the human thymus. Data came from immunoSEQ multiplex PCR; TCRdb stores just in-frame clones and leaves some out. The table lists under 450,000 clones, more than 85% of them singletons, with approximately 0.02% in the top ten. The specimen was thymocytes. These receptors originate from a human donor.

The CDR3 DNA reads TGTGCCAGCAGCCCGGGACAGGGCTCTCAGGGGGAGCAGTACTTC. Its translation is CASSPGQGSQGEQYF. The V and J genes are TRBV28 and TRBJ2-7, with 9 nucleotides matching TRBD1. Per the germline V gene, CDR1 is MDHEN and CDR2 is SYDVKM. The ends lost 6 bases at V and 7 bases at J; junction bases unmatched: 13. The CDR3 consists of 15 residues.

V is TRBV5-4 and J is TRBJ1-1; TRBD1 might be the D (5 bases). The V gene lost 4 bases and the J gene lost 0 bases, with 22 bases spanning the gap. CDR1 is SGHNT and CDR2 is YYREEE in the germline V gene (reference sequence). CDR3 length: 18 residues. The CDR3 DNA follows: TGTGCCAGCAGCCCAAACAGGCGATCGAACCCGATGAACACTGAAGCTTTCTTT. Translated, it gives CASSPNRRSNPMNTEAFF.

J is TRBJ2-3 and V is TRBV7-2; 8 nucleotides match TRBD2. Germline CDR1 and CDR2: SGHTA and FQGNSA. The V segment lost 4 bases and the J segment 1 base; nucleotides outside the gene matches: 7. CDR3 size: 16 residues. CDR3 in amino acids: CASSSRRREGTDTQYF. The CDR3 coding sequence is TGTGCCAGCAGCTCAAGGCGGCGGGAGGGCACAGATACGCAGTATTTT.

This sequence joins TRBV10-3 and TRBJ2-3; 8 nucleotides match TRBD2. Germline CDR1 is ENHRY and CDR2 is SYGVKD. The J segment lost 3 bases and the V segment lost 0 bases, leaving 14 bases of the junction unmatched. This CDR3 contains 19 residues. Here the CDR3 reads CAISESKEGSGGRTDTQYF. The CDR3 coding sequence is TGTGCCATCAGTGAGTCGAAGGAAGGTTCGGGAGGGCGAACAGATACGCAGTATTTT.

The CDR3 protein is CASSQDVPYNEQFF. In nucleotides, the CDR3 is TGCGCCAGCAGCCAAGATGTCCCCTACAATGAGCAGTTCTTC. The rearrangement uses TRBV4-1 and TRBJ2-1; D not certain. The V gene's germline CDR1 is MGHRA and CDR2 YSYEKL. Trimming removed 0 bases from V and 2 bases from J, with 5 bases in between. This CDR3 region has 14 residues.

This clone has a single count. The rearrangement joins TRBV2 to TRBJ2-7; 10 positions match TRBD1. CDR1 SNHLY and CDR2 FYNNEI come from the germline V gene. J gave up 5 bases and V 6 bases, and 7 bases lay outside the gene matches. The CDR3 extends over 14 amino acids. This CDR3 is CASRPRDRGNEQYF. The CDR3 DNA follows: TGTGCCAGCAGGCCCCGGGACAGGGGAAACGAGCAGTACTTC.

This chain links TRBV7-2 with TRBJ2-5, with 7 bases aligning to TRBD2. Germline CDR1 is SGHTA and CDR2 is FQGNSA. This CDR3 comprises 14 residues. V was pared by 6 bases and J by 1 base, with 5 bases of the junction left unmatched. This chain's CDR3 is CASRRTSVQETQYF. The CDR3 DNA sequence: TGTGCCAGCAGAAGAACTAGCGTCCAAGAGACCCAGTACTTC.

CDR3 residues: CASSFRLAGGSHEQFF. CDR3 coding DNA: TGTGCCAGCAGCTTTAGACTAGCGGGAGGAAGCCATGAGCAGTTCTTC. The chain couples TRBV5-6 to TRBJ2-1; 13 bases are shared with TRBD2. J was trimmed by 8 bases and V by 2 bases; bases with no gene match: 7. This CDR3 is 16 amino acids long. The V gene's germline CDR1 is SGHDT and CDR2 YYEEEE.

The chain combines TRBV28 with TRBJ2-3; 7 bases agree with TRBD2. V lost 3 bases to trimming and J lost 0 bases; unmatched junction nucleotides: 12. The CDR3 is 18 residues long. In germline, CDR1 is MDHEN, CDR2 SYDVKM. The CDR3 DNA reads TGTGCCAGCAGTTTCTGCCCTAGCGGAGCCGGTAGCACAGATACGCAGTATTTT. This encodes CASSFCPSGAGSTDTQYF.

The chain links TRBV7-2 to TRBJ1-5, with D unclear. Between the trimmed V and J ends, which lost 1 base and 2 bases, there was a span of 3 bases. The CDR3 consists of 13 residues. In germline, CDR1 is SGHTA, CDR2 FQGNSA. CDR3 bases: TGTGCCAGCAGCTTAGTGGGCAATCAGCCCCAGCATTTT. Protein sequence: CASSLVGNQPQHF.